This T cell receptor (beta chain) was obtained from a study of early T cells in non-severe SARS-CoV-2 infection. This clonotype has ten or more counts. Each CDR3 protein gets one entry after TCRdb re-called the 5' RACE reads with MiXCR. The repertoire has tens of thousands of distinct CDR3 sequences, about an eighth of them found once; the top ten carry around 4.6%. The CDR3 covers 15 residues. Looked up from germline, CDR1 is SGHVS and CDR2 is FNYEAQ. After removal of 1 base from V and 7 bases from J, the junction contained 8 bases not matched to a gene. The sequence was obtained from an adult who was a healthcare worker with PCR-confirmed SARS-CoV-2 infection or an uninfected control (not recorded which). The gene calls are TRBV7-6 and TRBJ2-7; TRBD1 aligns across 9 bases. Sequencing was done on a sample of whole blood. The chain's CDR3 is CASSLEAQGALEQYF. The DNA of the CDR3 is TGTGCCAGCAGCTTAGAAGCACAGGGGGCGCTTGAGCAGTACTTC.